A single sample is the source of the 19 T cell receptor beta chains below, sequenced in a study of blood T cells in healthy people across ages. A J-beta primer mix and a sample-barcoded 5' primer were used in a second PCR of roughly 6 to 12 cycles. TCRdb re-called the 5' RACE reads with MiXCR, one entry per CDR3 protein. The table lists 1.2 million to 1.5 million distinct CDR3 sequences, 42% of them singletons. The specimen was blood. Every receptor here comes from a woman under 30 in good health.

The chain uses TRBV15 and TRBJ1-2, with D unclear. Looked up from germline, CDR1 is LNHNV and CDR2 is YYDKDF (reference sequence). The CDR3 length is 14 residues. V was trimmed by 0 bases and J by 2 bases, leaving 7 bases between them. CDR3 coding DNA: TGTGCCACCAGCAGAGATATACAGAACTATGGCTACACCTTC. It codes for CATSRDIQNYGYTF. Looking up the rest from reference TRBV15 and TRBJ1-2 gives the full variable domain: DAMVIQNPRYQVTQFGKPVTLSCSQTLNHNVMYWYQQKSSQAPKLLFHYYDKDFNNEADTPDNFQSRRPNTSFCFLDIRSPGLGDTAMYLCATSRDIQNYGYTFGSGTRLTVV.

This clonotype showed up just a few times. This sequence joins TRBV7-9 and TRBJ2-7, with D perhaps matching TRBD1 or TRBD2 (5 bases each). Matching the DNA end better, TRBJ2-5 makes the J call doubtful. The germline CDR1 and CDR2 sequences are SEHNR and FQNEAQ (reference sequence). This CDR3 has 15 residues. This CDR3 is CASSLGTFEGETQYF. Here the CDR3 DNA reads TGTGCCAGCAGCTTAGGCACATTCGAGGGGGAGACCCAGTACTTC.

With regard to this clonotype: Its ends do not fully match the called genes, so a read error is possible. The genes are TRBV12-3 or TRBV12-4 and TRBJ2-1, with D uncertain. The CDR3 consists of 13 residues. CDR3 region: CAGSLVSSNEQFF. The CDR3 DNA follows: TGTGCCGGCAGTTTAGTTTCGAGCAATGAGCAGTTCTTC.

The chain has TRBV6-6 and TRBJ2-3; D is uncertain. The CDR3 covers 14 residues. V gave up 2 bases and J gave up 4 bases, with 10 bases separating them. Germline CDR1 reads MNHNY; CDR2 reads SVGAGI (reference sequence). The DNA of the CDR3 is TGTGCCAGCAGTTACCGCCAGTCCGCAGATACGCAGTATTTT. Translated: CASSYRQSADTQYF.

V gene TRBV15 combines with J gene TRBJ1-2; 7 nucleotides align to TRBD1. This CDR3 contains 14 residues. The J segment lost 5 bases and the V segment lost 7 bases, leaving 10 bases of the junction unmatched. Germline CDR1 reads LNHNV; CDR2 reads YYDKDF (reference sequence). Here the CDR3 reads CATTRGDGIYGYTF. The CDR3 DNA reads TGTGCCACCACCAGGGGGGACGGAATTTATGGCTACACCTTC.

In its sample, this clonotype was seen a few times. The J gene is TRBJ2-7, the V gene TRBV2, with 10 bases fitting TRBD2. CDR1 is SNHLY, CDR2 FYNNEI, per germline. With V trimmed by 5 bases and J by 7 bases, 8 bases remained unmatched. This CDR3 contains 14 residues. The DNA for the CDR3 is TGTGCCAGCAGTTTCCTCGGGACTAGCGTAGAGCAGTACTTC. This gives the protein CASSFLGTSVEQYF.

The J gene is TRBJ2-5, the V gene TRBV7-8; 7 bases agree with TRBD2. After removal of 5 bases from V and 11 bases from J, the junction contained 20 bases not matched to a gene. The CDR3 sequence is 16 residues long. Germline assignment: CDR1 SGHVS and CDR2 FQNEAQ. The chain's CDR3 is CASSPAALADGNEQYF. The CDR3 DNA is TGTGCCAGCAGCCCAGCAGCCCTAGCGGATGGGAATGAGCAGTACTTC.

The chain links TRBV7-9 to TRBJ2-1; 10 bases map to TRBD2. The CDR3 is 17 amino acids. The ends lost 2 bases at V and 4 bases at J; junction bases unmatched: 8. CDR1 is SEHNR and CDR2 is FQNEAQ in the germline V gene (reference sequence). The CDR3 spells CASSLTEGLAAYNEQFF. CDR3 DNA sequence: TGTGCCAGCAGCTTAACAGAAGGACTAGCGGCTTACAATGAGCAGTTCTTC.

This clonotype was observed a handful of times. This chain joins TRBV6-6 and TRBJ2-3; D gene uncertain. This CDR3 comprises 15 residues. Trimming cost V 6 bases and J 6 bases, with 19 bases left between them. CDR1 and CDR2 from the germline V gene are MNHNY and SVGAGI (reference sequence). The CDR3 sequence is CASSTRAVALDTQYF. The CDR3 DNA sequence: TGTGCCAGCAGCACCCGGGCAGTTGCTTTGGATACGCAGTATTTT.

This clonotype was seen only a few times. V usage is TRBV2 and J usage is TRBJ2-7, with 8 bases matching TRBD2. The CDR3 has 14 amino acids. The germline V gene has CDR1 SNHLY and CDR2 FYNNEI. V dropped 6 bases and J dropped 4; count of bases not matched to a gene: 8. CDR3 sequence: CASREAASGYEQYF. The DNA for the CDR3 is TGTGCCAGCAGGGAGGCGGCTAGCGGGTACGAGCAGTACTTC.

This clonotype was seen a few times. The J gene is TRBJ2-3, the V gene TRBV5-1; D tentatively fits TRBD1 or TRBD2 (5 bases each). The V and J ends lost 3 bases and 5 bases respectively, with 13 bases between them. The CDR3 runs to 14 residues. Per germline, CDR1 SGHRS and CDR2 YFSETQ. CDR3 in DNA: TGCGCCAGCAGCTCCTCGGGGACCGGAGATACGCAGTATTTT. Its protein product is CASSSSGTGDTQYF.

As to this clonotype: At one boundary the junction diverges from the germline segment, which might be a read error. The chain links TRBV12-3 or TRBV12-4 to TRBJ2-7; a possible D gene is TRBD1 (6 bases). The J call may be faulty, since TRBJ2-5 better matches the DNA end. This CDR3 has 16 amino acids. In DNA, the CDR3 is TGTGTCAGCAGCCTCCGACAGGAACCCTACATCGAGACCCAGTACTTC. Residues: CVSSLRQEPYIETQYF.

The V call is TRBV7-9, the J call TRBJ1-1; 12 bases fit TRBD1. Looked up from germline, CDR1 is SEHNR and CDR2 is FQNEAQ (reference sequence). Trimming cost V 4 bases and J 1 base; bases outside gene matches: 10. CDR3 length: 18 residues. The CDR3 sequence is CASSSRPGQGAWNTEAFF. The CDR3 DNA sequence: TGTGCCAGCAGCTCTCGGCCGGGACAGGGGGCCTGGAACACTGAAGCTTTCTTT.

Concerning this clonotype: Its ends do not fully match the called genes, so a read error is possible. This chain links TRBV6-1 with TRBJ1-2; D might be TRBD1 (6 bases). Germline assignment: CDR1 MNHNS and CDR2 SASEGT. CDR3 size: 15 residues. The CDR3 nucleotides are TGTGCCGGCAGTAGCCAAGGGGGAAATAACTATGGCTACACCTTC. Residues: CAGSSQGGNNYGYTF.

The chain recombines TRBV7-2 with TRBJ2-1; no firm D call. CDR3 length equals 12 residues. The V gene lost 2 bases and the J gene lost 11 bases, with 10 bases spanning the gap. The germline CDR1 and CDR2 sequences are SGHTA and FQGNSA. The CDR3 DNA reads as TGTGCCAGCAGCTTACCAAGCTACAAGCAGTTCTTC. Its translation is CASSLPSYKQFF.

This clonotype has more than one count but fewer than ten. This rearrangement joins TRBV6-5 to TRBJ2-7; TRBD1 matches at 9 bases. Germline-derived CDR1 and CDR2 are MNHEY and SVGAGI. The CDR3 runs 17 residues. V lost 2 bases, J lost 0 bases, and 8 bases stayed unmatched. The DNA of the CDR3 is TGTGCCAGCAGTTACAACCGAGGGACAGGGTACTCCTACGAGCAGTACTTC. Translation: CASSYNRGTGYSYEQYF.

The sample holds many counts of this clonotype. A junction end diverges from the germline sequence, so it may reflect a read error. The CDR3 protein is CASSSVGDTQYF. Written as DNA, the CDR3 is TGTGCCAGCAGTTCGGTAGGAGATACGCAGTATTTT. The chain links TRBV5-1 to TRBJ2-3; no clear D. The length of the CDR3 is 12 residues. CDR1 is SGHRS, CDR2 YFSETQ, per germline.

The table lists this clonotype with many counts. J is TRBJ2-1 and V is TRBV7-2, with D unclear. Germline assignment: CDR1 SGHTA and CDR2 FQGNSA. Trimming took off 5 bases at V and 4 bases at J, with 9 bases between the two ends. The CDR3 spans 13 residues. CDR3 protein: CASSLSTYNEQFF. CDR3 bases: TGTGCCAGCAGCCTCAGTACGTACAATGAGCAGTTCTTC.

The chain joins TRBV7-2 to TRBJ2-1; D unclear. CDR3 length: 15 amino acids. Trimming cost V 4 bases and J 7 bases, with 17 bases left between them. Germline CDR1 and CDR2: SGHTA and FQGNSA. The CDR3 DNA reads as TGTGCCAGCAGCTACCAGGACCAGCCCCCTAATGAGCAGTTCTTC. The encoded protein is CASSYQDQPPNEQFF.